This TCR beta chain emerged from a study of T cells in Graves' hyperthyroidism and ophthalmopathy. PBMCs were derived from approximately 10 ml fresh peripheral blood. This clonotype appeared many times. Regions amplified from RNA transcripts were the TCR beta CDR3 regions. The primer set for the first-round RT-PCR of the TCR CDR3 was HTBI. Each CDR3 protein gets one entry after TCRdb re-called the multiplex PCR reads with MiXCR. This table has more than 45,000 distinct CDR3 sequences, roughly 50% appearing once. The V gene's germline CDR1 is SGHNT and CDR2 YYREEE (reference sequence). This CDR3 comprises 14 residues. The germline V and J ends were trimmed by 1 base and 10 bases, with 12 bases remaining between them.

The sequenced material came from blood. The rearrangement joins TRBV5-4 to TRBJ1-6, with a tentative D call TRBD1 (5 bases). The sequence derives from a woman aged 25-40 years with Graves' ophthalmopathy. The DNA for the CDR3 is TGTGCCAGCAGCTTGAAATTCGGGGACTCACCCCTCCACTTT. It specifies CASSLKFGDSPLHF.